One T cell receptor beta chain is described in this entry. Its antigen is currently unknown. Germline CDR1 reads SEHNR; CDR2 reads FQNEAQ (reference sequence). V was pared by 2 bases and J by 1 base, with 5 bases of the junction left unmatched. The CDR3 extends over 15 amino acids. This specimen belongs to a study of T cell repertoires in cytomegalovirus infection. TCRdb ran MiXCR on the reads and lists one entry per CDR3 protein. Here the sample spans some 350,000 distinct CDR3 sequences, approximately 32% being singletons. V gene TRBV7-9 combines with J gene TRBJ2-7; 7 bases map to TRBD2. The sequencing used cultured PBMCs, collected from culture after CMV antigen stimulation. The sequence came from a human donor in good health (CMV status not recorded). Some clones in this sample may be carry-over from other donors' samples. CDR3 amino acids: CASSLFSGVSYEQYF. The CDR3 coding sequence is TGTGCCAGCAGCTTATTCAGCGGGGTATCCTACGAGCAGTACTTC. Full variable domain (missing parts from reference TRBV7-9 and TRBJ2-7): DTGVSQNPRHKITKRGQNVTFRCDPISEHNRLYWYRQTLGQGPEFLTYFQNEAQLEKSRLLSDRFSAERPKGSFSTLEIQRTEQGDSAMYLCASSLFSGVSYEQYFGPGTRLTVT.